Below, 30 T cell receptor beta chains from the same sample are listed, as sequenced in a study of blood T cells in healthy people across ages. Through a sample-barcoded 5' primer and a J-beta primer mix, a second PCR was run for roughly 6 to 11 cycles. TCRdb passed the 5' RACE reads through MiXCR, listing each CDR3 protein once. Of about 840,000 distinct CDR3 sequences in the sample, about 29% were seen once. The sample also formed part of further work on T cells of mothers and their children.

Material for sequencing was blood. The receptor set was obtained from a woman in her thirties or forties in good health.

A few counts support this clonotype. This sequence joins TRBV2 and TRBJ2-1, with TRBD2 matching over 10 bases. Germline lookup yields CDR1 SNHLY and CDR2 FYNNEI. The CDR3 length is 13 residues. V dropped 6 bases and J dropped 12; count of bases not matched to a gene: 8. The CDR3 region is CASRGTSEGPQFF. The CDR3 region has the DNA TGTGCCAGCAGGGGGACTAGCGAGGGGCCGCAGTTCTTC.

The chain employs TRBV25-1 and TRBJ2-3; 12 bases align to TRBD2. Germline CDR1 reads MGHDK; CDR2 reads SYGVNS. The junction had 7 bases not matched to a gene; V was cut back by 2 bases and J by 4 bases. CDR3 size: 17 residues. DNA of the CDR3: TGTGCCAGCAGTGAAACTGCCGGGACTAGCGGGTCAGATACGCAGTATTTT. Its translation is CASSETAGTSGSDTQYF.

This clonotype came up many times. This chain connects TRBV28 to TRBJ2-4; D ambiguous. V dropped 5 bases and J dropped 0 bases, with 8 bases sitting between them. The CDR3 consists of 14 residues. Germline CDR1 and CDR2: MDHEN and SYDVKM. The CDR3 sequence is CASSQQLAKNIQYF. The CDR3 nucleotides are TGTGCCAGCAGTCAACAGCTAGCCAAAAACATTCAGTACTTC.

This clonotype was detected a few times. The chain is built from TRBV27 and TRBJ1-6; D possibly corresponds to TRBD1 (6 bases). There are 16 residues in the CDR3. Trimming shortened V by 4 bases and J by 2 bases, and 12 bases separated the two germline ends. CDR1 is MNHEY, CDR2 SMNVEV, per germline (reference sequence). Here the CDR3 reads CASSSGTQAYNSPLHF. CDR3 DNA: TGTGCCAGCAGTTCCGGGACACAAGCCTATAATTCACCCCTCCACTTT.

This clonotype was seen a few times. The chain couples TRBV20-1 to TRBJ1-6; 7 bases align to TRBD1. The CDR3 has 14 residues. J lost 6 bases, V lost 2 bases, and 4 bases had no gene match. CDR1 is DFQATT, CDR2 SNEGSKA, per germline (reference sequence). CDR3 sequence: CSARPGTVNSPLHF. Here the CDR3 DNA reads TGCAGTGCTAGACCTGGGACAGTTAATTCACCCCTCCACTTT.

This clonotype was recorded a few times. V and J are TRBV10-3 and TRBJ1-1; weak D call: TRBD1 (5 bases). V was trimmed by 7 bases and J by 1 base, leaving 16 bases between them. CDR1 and CDR2 from the germline V gene are ENHRY and SYGVKD. The CDR3 consists of 15 residues. The CDR3 protein is CAITAGTNRNTEAFF. The CDR3 DNA is TGTGCCATCACCGCCGGGACGAATCGGAACACTGAAGCTTTCTTT.

This clonotype has only a few counts. This rearrangement joins TRBV28 to TRBJ1-4, with 7 bases lining up with TRBD1. This CDR3 has 15 amino acids. Germline V gives CDR1 MDHEN, CDR2 SYDVKM. The V gene end was trimmed by 6 bases and the J gene end by 7 bases; junction bases not matched to a gene: 11. The CDR3 coding sequence is TGTGCCAGCAGACCCCATGAGGGGGCATTTGAAAAACTGTTTTTT. Its translation: CASRPHEGAFEKLFF.

This clonotype occurred a few times. The rearrangement uses TRBV28 and TRBJ1-5; 10 bases agree with TRBD1. This CDR3 spans 15 amino acids. V lost 5 bases to trimming and J lost 4 bases; unmatched junction nucleotides: 5. Germline CDR1 MDHEN, CDR2 SYDVKM. CDR3 sequence reads: CASSTRTGGNQPQHF. The CDR3 bases are TGTGCCAGCAGTACGCGGACAGGGGGTAATCAGCCCCAGCATTTT.

About this clonotype itself: This sequence may be a read error, since a much larger clone differs from it by one base. The chain is built from TRBV29-1 and TRBJ2-7, with D perhaps matching TRBD2 (5 bases). The CDR3 extends over 13 amino acids. The germline V gene has CDR1 SQVTM and CDR2 ANQGSEA. The CDR3 coding sequence is TGCAGCATTGAGTCTGAGGGTGGCTACGAGCAGTACTTC. It encodes CSIESEGGYEQYF.

This clonotype was recorded at least ten times. The chain carries TRBV15 and TRBJ2-1; 8 nucleotides agree with TRBD1. Germline CDR1 and CDR2: LNHNV and YYDKDF (reference sequence). V was pared by 3 bases and J by 0 bases, with 1 base of the junction left unmatched. The CDR3 is made up of 15 amino acids. This chain's CDR3 is CATSRGQASYNEQFF. The CDR3 DNA sequence: TGTGCCACCAGCAGGGGACAGGCCTCCTACAATGAGCAGTTCTTC.

The rearrangement uses TRBV12-3 or TRBV12-4 and TRBJ1-1, with D tentatively TRBD1 (6 bases). The V end lost 5 bases, the J end lost 5 bases, and 24 bases lay between the germline ends. The CDR3 contains 17 residues. CDR3 sequence reads: CASSPGITGLGGTEAFF. CDR3 in DNA: TGTGCCAGCAGTCCGGGTATTACAGGGTTGGGGGGGACTGAAGCTTTCTTT.

This chain links TRBV6-1 with TRBJ1-5, with a weak D call TRBD1 (6 bases). Germline CDR1 is MNHNS and CDR2 is SASEGT. V was shortened by 6 bases and J by 0 bases, with 18 bases between the two germline ends. This CDR3 region has 17 residues. The CDR3 reads CASSLSGQFYSNQPQHF. Here the CDR3 DNA reads TGTGCCAGCAGCCTATCCGGACAGTTCTATAGCAATCAGCCCCAGCATTTT.

This clonotype was found once. Sequence at one end of the junction differs from germline and may be a read error. This chain connects TRBV28 to TRBJ2-1, with 8 bases aligning to TRBD1. CDR1 is MDHEN, CDR2 SYDVKM, per germline. The CDR3 runs 13 residues. The CDR3: CASSLSGGHEHFF. CDR3 nucleotide sequence: TGTGCCAGCAGTTTATCAGGGGGCCATGAGCACTTCTTC. The variable domain in full, with the rest retrieved from reference TRBV28 and TRBJ2-1, is DVKVTQSSRYLVKRTGEKVFLECVQDMDHENMFWYRQDPGLGLRLIYFSYDVKMKEKGDIPEGYSVSREKKERFSLILESASTNQTSMYLCASSLSGGHEHFFGPGTRLTVL.

This chain's CDR3 is CASSGGRDSATNEKLFF. The CDR3 DNA sequence: TGTGCCAGCAGCGGAGGCCGGGACAGTGCAACTAATGAAAAACTGTTTTTT. The chain combines TRBV9 with TRBJ1-4; 7 bases align to TRBD1. The CDR3 sequence is 17 residues long. The trim removed 3 bases at V and 0 bases at J, leaving 8 bases unmatched. Germline CDR1 and CDR2: SGDLS and YYNGEE.

This clonotype has just a few counts. This chain joins TRBV11-1 and TRBJ2-3; perhaps TRBD1 as D (6 bases). CDR3 length: 16 residues. V was cut by 1 base and J by 3 bases, with 14 bases left in between. The germline V gene encodes CDR1 SGHAT and CDR2 FQDESV (reference sequence). The CDR3 sequence: CASSLVTGLSTDTQYF. DNA for the CDR3: TGTGCCAGCAGCTTAGTAACAGGGCTATCGACAGATACGCAGTATTTT.

This clonotype was counted only a few times. The rearrangement joins TRBV5-6 to TRBJ2-5; 11 nucleotides line up with TRBD1. J lost 4 bases, V lost 4 bases, and 3 bases had no gene match. Germline V lookup: CDR1 SGHDT, CDR2 YYEEEE. This CDR3 has 14 residues. CDR3 sequence (DNA): TGTGCCAGCAGCCAGGACAGGGGGCGAGAGACCCAGTACTTC. Translated, it gives CASSQDRGRETQYF.

With respect to this clonotype: It may be a read error: a sequence one base away is much more abundant. The chain carries TRBV12-3 or TRBV12-4 and TRBJ1-5; D is possibly TRBD1 (6 bases). The CDR3 covers 16 residues. Trimming cost V 4 bases and J 15 bases, with 28 bases left between them. CDR3 DNA sequence: TGTGCCAGCAGTTCCCTTGCTAGTGAGACAGGTCTGACCCGGCATTTT. Translating it yields CASSSLASETGLTRHF.

As for this clonotype: A much larger clone differs from this one at a single base, so this may be a read error. The genes are TRBV7-2 and TRBJ2-7; 10 bases agree with TRBD2. The CDR3 covers 15 residues. Germline CDR1 reads SGHTA; CDR2 reads FQGNSA. The V segment lost 5 bases and the J segment 0 bases; nucleotides outside the gene matches: 4. Here the CDR3 DNA reads TGTGCCAGCAGCGCGGGACTAGCGAACTCCTACGAGCAGTACTTC. Protein sequence: CASSAGLANSYEQYF.

The chain couples TRBV5-1 to TRBJ1-4; D is unresolved. The CDR3 runs to 13 residues. The germline gives CDR1 SGHRS, CDR2 YFSETQ. V was pared by 5 bases and J by 0 bases, with 5 bases between. This chain's CDR3 is CASRETTNEKLFF. The DNA for the CDR3 is TGCGCCAGCAGGGAAACAACTAATGAAAAACTGTTTTTT.

This chain uses TRBV6-4 with TRBJ1-5, with 8 bases identical to TRBD1. V was pared by 5 bases and J by 2 bases, with 8 bases of the junction left unmatched. CDR3 length: 16 residues. Per germline, CDR1 MRHNA and CDR2 SNTAGT. This CDR3 is CASSQQGETGNQPQHF. In DNA, the CDR3 is TGTGCCAGCAGTCAACAGGGGGAAACTGGCAATCAGCCCCAGCATTTT.

The rearrangement joins TRBV25-1 to TRBJ1-6; D is undetermined. V lost 2 bases and J lost 8, with 7 bases in between. The germline CDR1 and CDR2 sequences are MGHDK and SYGVNS. The CDR3 extends over 13 amino acids. The chain's CDR3 is CASSEPGDSPLHF. CDR3 DNA sequence: TGTGCCAGCAGTGAACCCGGAGATTCACCCCTCCACTTT.

In this sample, this clonotype turned up many times. The genes are TRBV20-1 and TRBJ1-2; no firm D call. The length of the CDR3 is 14 residues. From germline, CDR1 is DFQATT and CDR2 SNEGSKA (reference sequence). Trimming removed 0 bases at V and 6 bases at J, with 14 bases between. The DNA for the CDR3 is TGCAGTGCTAGAGATACGCGTAGTAGGAATGGCTACACCTTC. It translates to CSARDTRSRNGYTF.

The chain couples TRBV4-2 to TRBJ2-1, with D perhaps matching TRBD2 (5 bases). CDR1 is LGHNA and CDR2 is YNFKEQ in the germline V gene. This CDR3 spans 14 amino acids. The V gene lost 0 bases and the J gene lost 8 bases, with 11 bases spanning the gap. The CDR3, as DNA: TGTGCCAGCAGCCAAGATCCATCGCGGGATGAGCAGTTCTTC. Encoded protein: CASSQDPSRDEQFF.

This clonotype was observed a handful of times. The chain links TRBV10-3 to TRBJ2-3; the D gene is possibly TRBD2 (6 bases). This CDR3 is 14 amino acids long. With 6 bases removed from V and 2 bases from J, the gap between germline ends came to 12 bases. Germline assignment: CDR1 ENHRY and CDR2 SYGVKD. CDR3 region: CAISAGLNTDTQYF. CDR3 sequence (DNA): TGTGCCATCAGCGCGGGACTCAACACAGATACGCAGTATTTT.

The CDR3 DNA reads TGCAGTGCTAACCGCGGGACTGATTCCTACAATGAGCAGTTCTTC. Encoded protein: CSANRGTDSYNEQFF. This chain joins TRBV20-1 and TRBJ2-1; D possibly corresponds to TRBD2 (6 bases). The germline V and J ends were trimmed by 4 bases and 1 base, with 14 bases remaining between them. The CDR3 totals 15 residues. Germline lookup yields CDR1 DFQATT and CDR2 SNEGSKA (reference sequence).

This clonotype has only a few counts. This sequence joins TRBV24-1 and TRBJ2-1; either TRBD1 or TRBD2 may fit D (5 bases each). The CDR3 is 16 residues long. V dropped 2 bases and J dropped 0 bases, with 10 bases sitting between them. Germline CDR1 is KGHDR and CDR2 is SFDVKD. The CDR3 sequence: CATSDWGRSSYNEQFF. CDR3 coding DNA: TGTGCCACCAGTGATTGGGGACGGAGCTCCTACAATGAGCAGTTCTTC.

The chain recombines TRBV12-3 or TRBV12-4 with TRBJ1-5; D may be TRBD1 (5 bases). The V and J ends lost 2 bases and 6 bases respectively, with 11 bases between them. The CDR3 is 14 residues long. CDR3 sequence (DNA): TGTGCCAGCAGTTTATATAAGGGGCGTCAGCCCCAGCATTTT. Protein: CASSLYKGRQPQHF.

This clonotype was recorded at least ten times. CDR3 bases: TGTGCCAGCAGCATCGGACAGGGCAATCAGCCCCAGCATTTT. This codes for CASSIGQGNQPQHF. The rearrangement uses TRBV5-5 and TRBJ1-5, with 7 bases lining up with TRBD1. J lost 2 bases, V lost 4 bases, and 3 bases had no gene match. This CDR3 has 14 residues. The V gene's germline CDR1 is SGHKS and CDR2 YYEKEE (reference sequence).

This chain uses TRBV14 with TRBJ1-2, with 10 bases matching TRBD1. Per germline, CDR1 SGHDN and CDR2 FVKESK. V trimming: 4 bases; J trimming: 6 bases; junction bases outside the gene matches: 8. The CDR3 runs 15 residues. In DNA, the CDR3 is TGTGCCAGCAGCCCCTGGGACAGGGGAAGGGATGGCTACACCTTC. Amino acids: CASSPWDRGRDGYTF.

This clonotype has a handful of counts. The chain joins TRBV20-1 to TRBJ2-3; possibly TRBD1 for D (7 bases). V was pared by 6 bases and J by 6 bases, with 13 bases between. This CDR3 is built from 12 residues. Germline V CDR1 and CDR2: DFQATT, SNEGSKA (reference sequence). DNA for the CDR3: TGCAGTGCGGAGGGGGCCAGGGATACGCAGTATTTT. This encodes CSAEGARDTQYF.